A single sample gave rise to the 25 T cell receptor beta chains below, sequenced in a study of technical replicates of blood from a handful of donors (dated by TCRdb to the late 2010s). Library preparation was by the immunoSEQ multiplex PCR assay. This is the immuneACCESS table as TCRdb keeps it, with only in-frame sequences that have V and J called. A part of the clones is gone; compared with another copy, unresolved V genes explain less than half, and the rest is unexplained. The sample table records some 73,000 clones; approximately 90% of these occur just once. Together, the top ten hold approximately 4.4% of the sample. Sequencing was done on a sample of PBMCs. These receptors were obtained from a human donor in good health. Some clones in this sample may be carry-over from other donors' samples.

The rearrangement uses TRBV10-2 and TRBJ1-3, with D possibly matching TRBD1 (6 bases). V was trimmed by 0 bases and J by 4 bases, leaving 16 bases between them. Germline V gives CDR1 WSHSY, CDR2 SAAADI. This CDR3 is built from 17 residues. The CDR3 loop is CASSESRGARYGNTIYF. CDR3 bases: TGCGCCAGCAGTGAGTCTCGGGGGGCGCGTTACGGAAACACCATATATTTT.

The DNA for the CDR3 is TGTGCCAGCAGCAAAGCCGGTATGAGACAGGGGGCGCGTCACGAGCAGTACTTC. Its protein is CASSKAGMRQGARHEQYF. This rearrangement joins TRBV21-1 to TRBJ2-7; TRBD1 is the table's D call and was not checked against the DNA. TRBV21-1 constitutes a pseudogene. The CDR3 has 18 amino acids.

The V call is TRBV4-3, the J call TRBJ2-1, with 8 bases identical to TRBD2. The CDR3 sequence is 15 residues long. Germline V gene data show CDR1 as LGHNA and CDR2 as YSLEER. The V gene end was trimmed by 1 base and the J gene end by 7 bases; junction bases not matched to a gene: 6. The CDR3 reads CASSQAGGPSNEQFF. The CDR3 DNA reads as TGCGCCAGCAGCCAAGCGGGGGGGCCCAGTAATGAGCAGTTCTTC.

The genes are TRBV6-1 and TRBJ1-5; maybe TRBD1 (6 bases). V dropped 6 bases and J dropped 0 bases, with 12 bases sitting between them. The CDR3 extends over 15 amino acids. Germline lookup yields CDR1 MNHNS and CDR2 SASEGT. DNA for the CDR3: TGTGCCAGCAGAAAGGGGGGGGATAGCAATCAGCCCCAGCATTTT. Translating gives CASRKGGDSNQPQHF.

The J gene is TRBJ1-2, the V gene TRBV6-5; 7 bases are shared with TRBD1. This CDR3 comprises 14 residues. CDR1 is MNHEY and CDR2 is SVGAGI in the germline V gene. V gave up 6 bases and J gave up 4 bases; unmatched junction bases: 8. CDR3: CASRTIQGTYGYTF. Written as DNA, the CDR3 is TGTGCCAGCAGAACCATACAGGGGACCTATGGCTACACCTTC.

V gene TRBV4-3 combines with J gene TRBJ2-1, with D unclear. The CDR3 is made up of 14 amino acids. V lost 4 bases, J lost 6 bases, and 13 bases lay in between. The germline gives CDR1 LGHNA, CDR2 YSLEER. The CDR3 DNA follows: TGCGCCAGCAGCCTCATGTACGGGTCCAATGAGCAGTTCTTC. Encoded protein: CASSLMYGSNEQFF.

This chain connects TRBV27 to TRBJ1-5; 7 nucleotides align to TRBD1. Germline values: CDR1 MNHEY, CDR2 SMNVEV (reference sequence). The CDR3 loop spans 17 amino acids. The junction had 11 bases not matched to a gene; V was cut back by 6 bases and J by 0 bases. The CDR3 DNA follows: TGTGCCAGCAGGCAGGGGGGAAAGGTTTATAGCAATCAGCCCCAGCATTTT. It encodes CASRQGGKVYSNQPQHF.

This sequence joins TRBV7-3 and TRBJ1-1, with D tentatively TRBD1 (5 bases). The CDR3 consists of 15 residues. The V and J ends lost 1 base and 1 base respectively, with 10 bases between them. Germline-derived CDR1 and CDR2 are SGHTA and FQGTGA. CDR3 in amino acids: CASSLSQGQNTEAFF. CDR3 nucleotide sequence: TGTGCCAGCAGCTTAAGTCAGGGTCAGAACACTGAAGCTTTCTTT.

The gene calls are TRBV5-6 and TRBJ2-2, with 7 bases lining up with TRBD2. The CDR3 has 14 amino acids. Germline assignment: CDR1 SGHDT and CDR2 YYEEEE. V lost 4 bases to trimming and J lost 4 bases; unmatched junction nucleotides: 4. CDR3 sequence (DNA): TGTGCCAGCAGCCGGGGGGACGGCACCGGGGAGCTGTTTTTT. Its protein product is CASSRGDGTGELFF.

This clone was seen just once. The chain links TRBV5-4 to TRBJ2-3, with 15 bases fitting TRBD2. The germline CDR1 and CDR2 sequences are SGHNT and YYREEE (reference sequence). This CDR3 is built from 18 residues. J was trimmed by 1 base and V by 3 bases; bases with no gene match: 6. The CDR3 here is CASSSGLAGGPGTDTQYF. Here the CDR3 DNA reads TGTGCCAGCAGCTCAGGACTAGCGGGAGGGCCGGGCACAGATACGCAGTATTTT. The full variable domain, in which reference TRBV5-4 and TRBJ2-3 provide the parts outside the CDR3, is ETGVTQSPTHLIKTRGQQVTLRCSSQSGHNTVSWYQQALGQGPQFIFQYYREEENGRGNFPPRFSGLQFPNYSSELNVNALELDDSALYLCASSSGLAGGPGTDTQYFGPGTRLTVL.

The chain uses TRBV7-6 and TRBJ2-5; weak D call: TRBD1 (5 bases). V was clipped by 5 bases and J by 7 bases, with 14 bases between them. The CDR3 runs to 13 residues. In germline, CDR1 is SGHVS, CDR2 FNYEAQ. The DNA for the CDR3 is TGTGCCAGCAGCCCTGTGGCTGGGGCGACCCAGTACTTC. This sequence encodes CASSPVAGATQYF.

The rearrangement uses TRBV27 and TRBJ1-5; D is uncertain. Germline V lookup: CDR1 MNHEY, CDR2 SMNVEV (reference sequence). Trimming stripped 4 bases from V and 7 bases from J, with 17 bases between. This CDR3 has 15 amino acids. The CDR3 DNA follows: TGTGCCAGCAGTTCTGGATCAGCCAGGTTGCAGCCCCAGCATTTT. Amino acid sequence: CASSSGSARLQPQHF.

The chain has TRBV4-3 and TRBJ1-3, with TRBD1 matching 7 bases. Trimming cost V 4 bases and J 0 bases; bases outside gene matches: 6. Looked up from germline, CDR1 is LGHNA and CDR2 is YSLEER. The CDR3 consists of 16 residues. The CDR3 region has the DNA TGCGCCAGCAGCCGGGCCGACAGGGACTCTGGAAACACCATATATTTT. Translating it yields CASSRADRDSGNTIYF.

The rearrangement uses TRBV5-6 and TRBJ2-7, with 8 bases aligning to TRBD1. The CDR3 consists of 15 residues. The germline V gene encodes CDR1 SGHDT and CDR2 YYEEEE. V lost 0 bases, J lost 1 base, and 3 bases stayed unmatched. CDR3 bases: TGTGCCAGCAGCTTGGTGACAGGGGTATCCTACGAGCAGTACTTC. Amino acid sequence: CASSLVTGVSYEQYF.

The J gene is TRBJ2-6, the V gene TRBV7-7; D is possibly TRBD2 (5 bases). This CDR3 has 17 residues. V was cut by 1 base and J by 0 bases, with 10 bases left in between. CDR1 is SSHAT and CDR2 is FNYEAQ in the germline V gene (reference sequence). CDR3 residues: CASSLEAGNSGANVLTF. The CDR3, as DNA: TGTGCCAGCAGCTTAGAAGCCGGGAACTCTGGGGCCAACGTCCTGACTTTC. Full variable domain (remainder filled in from reference TRBV7-7 and TRBJ2-6): GAGVSQSPRYKVTKRGQDVTLRCDPISSHATLYWYQQALGQGPEFLTYFNYEAQPDKSGLPSDRFSAERPEGSISTLTIQRTEQRDSAMYRCASSLEAGNSGANVLTFGAGSRLTVL.

The chain links TRBV4-3 to TRBJ2-1, with D maybe TRBD1 (6 bases). CDR3 size: 15 residues. Trimming stripped 4 bases from V and 0 bases from J, with 10 bases between. The germline gives CDR1 LGHNA, CDR2 YSLEER. The CDR3 sequence: CASSPTGSSYNEQFF. CDR3 DNA: TGCGCCAGCAGCCCCACAGGGAGCTCCTACAATGAGCAGTTCTTC.

This clone was found a few times. The rearrangement links TRBV2 to TRBJ2-4, with 7 bases identical to TRBD1. V was clipped by 6 bases and J by 9 bases; unmatched bases: 5. The CDR3 is 12 amino acids. CDR1 and CDR2 (germline): SNHLY, FYNNEI. CDR3 DNA: TGTGCCAGCAGCCGGGACAGTTCCATTCAGTACTTC. This codes for CASSRDSSIQYF.

This chain connects TRBV7-9 to TRBJ1-6; D gene uncertain. V dropped 0 bases and J dropped 10 bases, with 10 bases sitting between them. The length of the CDR3 is 14 residues. CDR1 and CDR2 (germline): SEHNR, FQNEAQ (reference sequence). The CDR3 is CASSLAVGSSPLHF. In nucleotides, the CDR3 is TGTGCCAGCAGCTTAGCCGTTGGGAGCTCACCCCTCCACTTT.

This clone was counted ten times or more. The gene calls are TRBV4-1 and TRBJ1-5; D unresolved. The germline V gene has CDR1 MGHRA and CDR2 YSYEKL. Trimming shortened V by 4 bases and J by 0 bases, and 10 bases separated the two germline ends. The CDR3 is 15 amino acids. The CDR3 loop reads CASSLEQSSNQPQHF. In DNA, the CDR3 is TGCGCCAGCAGCCTTGAGCAATCTAGCAATCAGCCCCAGCATTTT.

This rearrangement joins TRBV5-6 to TRBJ2-3; 8 nucleotides line up with TRBD1. V dropped 2 bases and J dropped 1; count of bases not matched to a gene: 3. Looked up from germline, CDR1 is SGHDT and CDR2 is YYEEEE. The CDR3 sequence is 15 residues long. The CDR3 protein is CASSLVDRGTDTQYF. For the CDR3, the DNA is TGTGCCAGCAGCTTAGTGGACAGGGGCACAGATACGCAGTATTTT. Full variable domain (outside the CDR3, taken from reference TRBV5-6 and TRBJ2-3): DAGVTQSPTHLIKTRGQQVTLRCSPKSGHDTVSWYQQALGQGPQFIFQYYEEEERQRGNFPDRFSGHQFPNYSSELNVNALLLGDSALYLCASSLVDRGTDTQYFGPGTRLTVL.

The chain employs TRBV19 and TRBJ1-1, with 10 bases aligning to TRBD1. V dropped 3 bases and J dropped 5; count of bases not matched to a gene: 12. Germline-derived CDR1 and CDR2 are LNHDA and SQIVND (reference sequence). This CDR3 contains 17 residues. The CDR3 sequence: CASSIGQGVSLSTEAFF. CDR3 nucleotides: TGTGCCAGTAGTATCGGACAGGGGGTATCTCTATCTACTGAAGCTTTCTTT.

The chain links TRBV5-6 to TRBJ2-1, with D maybe TRBD1 (5 bases). V gave up 4 bases and J gave up 2 bases, with 10 bases separating them. Germline assignment: CDR1 SGHDT and CDR2 YYEEEE. The CDR3 is made up of 14 amino acids. The CDR3 DNA is TGTGCCAGCAGCGGGCAGGGTCCCTACAATGAGCAGTTCTTC. Its protein product is CASSGQGPYNEQFF.

This chain uses TRBV7-2 with TRBJ2-1; no definite D call. The ends were cut back, 6 bases at V and 0 bases at J, with 12 bases in the middle. This CDR3 is 15 amino acids long. The germline gives CDR1 SGHTA, CDR2 FQGNSA. The CDR3 reads CASSPFPSSYNEQFF. In DNA form, the CDR3 reads TGTGCCAGCAGTCCCTTTCCCAGCTCCTACAATGAGCAGTTCTTC.

Details on this clone: A read error may produce the germline difference seen at one junction end. The chain employs TRBV2 and TRBJ2-7; 12 bases are shared with TRBD1. The CDR3 is made up of 17 amino acids. The germline V gene has CDR1 SNHLY and CDR2 FYNNEI. This CDR3 is CASSGLTGTGGSHEQYF. DNA of the CDR3: TGTGCCAGCAGTGGGCTTACCGGGACAGGGGGCTCCCACGAGCAGTACTTC.

The rearrangement uses TRBV6-6 and TRBJ2-7; TRBD2 aligns across 8 bases. V shed 3 bases and J 3 bases; nucleotides not matched to a gene: 7. This CDR3 region has 15 residues. Germline V lookup: CDR1 MNHNY, CDR2 SVGAGI (reference sequence). The CDR3 sequence is CASSYDSGMIYEQYF. CDR3 DNA sequence: TGTGCCAGCAGTTATGATAGCGGGATGATCTACGAGCAGTACTTC.